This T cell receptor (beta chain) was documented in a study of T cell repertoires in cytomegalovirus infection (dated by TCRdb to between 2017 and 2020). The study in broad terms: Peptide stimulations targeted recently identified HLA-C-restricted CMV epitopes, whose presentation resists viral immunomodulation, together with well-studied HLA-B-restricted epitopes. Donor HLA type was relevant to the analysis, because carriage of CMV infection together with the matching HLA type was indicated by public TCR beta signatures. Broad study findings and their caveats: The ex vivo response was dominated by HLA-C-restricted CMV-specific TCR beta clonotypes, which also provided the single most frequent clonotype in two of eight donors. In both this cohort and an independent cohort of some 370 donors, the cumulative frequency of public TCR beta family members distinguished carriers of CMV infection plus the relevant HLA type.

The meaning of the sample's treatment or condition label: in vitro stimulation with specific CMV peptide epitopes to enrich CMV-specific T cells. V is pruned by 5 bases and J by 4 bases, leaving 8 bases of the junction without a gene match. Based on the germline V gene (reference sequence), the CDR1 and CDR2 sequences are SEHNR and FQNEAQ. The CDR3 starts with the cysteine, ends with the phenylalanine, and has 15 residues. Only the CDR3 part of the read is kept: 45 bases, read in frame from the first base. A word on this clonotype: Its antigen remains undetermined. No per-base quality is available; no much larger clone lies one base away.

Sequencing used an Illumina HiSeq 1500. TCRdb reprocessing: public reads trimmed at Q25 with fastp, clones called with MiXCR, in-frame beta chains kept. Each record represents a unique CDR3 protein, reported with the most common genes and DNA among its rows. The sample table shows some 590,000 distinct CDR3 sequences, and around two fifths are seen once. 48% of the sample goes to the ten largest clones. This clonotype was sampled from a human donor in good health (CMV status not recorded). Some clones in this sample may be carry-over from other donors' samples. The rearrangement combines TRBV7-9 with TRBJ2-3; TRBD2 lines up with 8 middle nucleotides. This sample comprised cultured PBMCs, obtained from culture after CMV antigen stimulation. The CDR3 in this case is CASSGTRPPPDTQYF. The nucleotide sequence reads TGTGCCAGCAGCGGGACTAGACCTCCGCCAGATACGCAGTATTTT. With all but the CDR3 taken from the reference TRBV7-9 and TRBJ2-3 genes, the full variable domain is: DTGVSQNPRHKITKRGQNVTFRCDPISEHNRLYWYRQTLGQGPEFLTYFQNEAQLEKSRLLSDRFSAERPKGSFSTLEIQRTEQGDSAMYLCASSGTRPPPDTQYFGPGTRLTVL.